This TCR beta chain was recovered during a study of cytomegalovirus exposure and HLA in healthy donors. The PCR was carried out with 60 Vbeta primers and 13 Jbeta primers. TCRdb keeps only in-frame clones here, not all; method: immunoSEQ multiplex PCR. Of some 66,000 clones in the sample, around four fifths were seen once. Sequences were obtained from PBMCs. The receptor comes from a man in his forties in good health and CMV-seronegative.

DNA for the CDR3: TGCGCCAGCAGCCAGTGGGGACTAGCGGTGAACACCGGGGAGCTGTTTTTT. The encoded protein is CASSQWGLAVNTGELFF. The chain recombines TRBV5-1 with TRBJ2-2; 11 bases map to TRBD2. From germline, CDR1 is SGHRS and CDR2 YFSETQ. This CDR3 is 17 amino acids long. Trimming at V came to 4 bases and at J to 1 base, leaving 6 bases not matched to a gene.